This record looks at one T cell receptor (beta chain) sequence and its context. Its antigen is not known. This entry is derived from a study of graft-versus-host responses after intestinal transplantation. Study-level findings and limits: Recipient marrow harbored GvH clones, some of which surfaced first in ileum or blood.

The repertoire was sequenced with immunoSEQ multiplex PCR; TCRdb's copy has only in-frame clones and lacks some. The repertoire holds about 29,000 clones, about 90% seen once, with around a tenth in the top ten. This CDR3 has 16 amino acids. Trimming cost V 3 bases and J 2 bases; bases outside gene matches: 1. Germline V CDR1 and CDR2: MDHEN, SYDVKM. This sequence joins TRBV28 and TRBJ2-3; TRBD2 aligns across 14 bases. The TCR comes from a human patient who received an intestinal transplant, so some T cells may come from the graft donor. The starting material was PBMCs, obtained about 420 days after intestinal transplantation. The CDR3 bases are TGTGCCAGCAGTTTGGGACTAGCGGGAGCCACAGATACGCAGTATTTT. It specifies CASSLGLAGATDTQYF.